The subject of this entry is one T cell receptor beta chain. No antigen is known for it. The source of the sample is a study of cytomegalovirus exposure and HLA in healthy donors. The wider study: Early released data comprised approximately 85 million unique TCRs from HLA-typed donors.

Study results and caveats: In an earlier analysis, productive rearrangement rates for most beta V segments clustered near 87% or 30%.

Donors were ostensibly healthy at sampling, although undocumented immune exposures were probable. Both 60 Vbeta primers and 13 Jbeta primers went into the PCR. Source study methods: Later, some 79 million unique TCR beta chains were counted in an analysis, and approximately 9.9 million of them were shared. TCRdb's copy holds only in-frame clones and misses some; the assay was immunoSEQ multiplex PCR. The DNA gave D and trimming, while V, J and clone size come from that table. This sample has around 120,000 clones, with 55% to 65% found just once. Germline-derived CDR1 and CDR2 are MNHEY and SMNVEV (reference sequence). V lost 3 bases, J lost 1 base, and 13 bases lay in between. The CDR3 extends over 15 amino acids.

This chain links TRBV27 with TRBJ2-7, with D perhaps TRBD1 (6 bases). Source material: PBMCs. This sequence originates from a man aged 40-50 years in good health and CMV-seropositive. DNA of the CDR3: TGTGCCAGCAGTTTTGCCGGGACATTGTCCTACGAGCAGTACTTC. It codes for CASSFAGTLSYEQYF.